These 25 T cell receptor beta chains share one sample of origin, sequenced in a study of blood T cell repertoires in COVID-19. TCRdb's copy holds only in-frame clones and misses some; the assay was immunoSEQ multiplex PCR. The table lists 85,000 to 95,000 clones, 89% of them singletons. Sequencing was performed on peripheral blood. All receptors come from a woman older than 75 with active COVID-19.

The gene calls are TRBV9 and TRBJ2-1, with TRBD2 identical over 8 bases. Germline assignment: CDR1 SGDLS and CDR2 YYNGEE. This CDR3 is built from 15 residues. Germline trimming cut 1 base from V and 8 bases from J; bases unmatched to any gene: 8. The CDR3 DNA follows: TGTGCCAGCAGCGTAAACTCGGGAGGGCCTTATGAGCAGTTCTTC. This gives the protein CASSVNSGGPYEQFF.

This chain links TRBV5-5 with TRBJ1-2, with 8 bases lining up with TRBD1. The CDR3 contains 13 residues. J was trimmed by 12 bases and V by 4 bases; bases with no gene match: 11. Germline V CDR1 and CDR2: SGHKS, YYEKEE (reference sequence). CDR3 nucleotide sequence: TGTGCCAGCAGCATCGGACAGGGATTGGGAAACACCTTC. Its protein is CASSIGQGLGNTF.

The V gene is TRBV5-3, the J gene TRBJ2-1; 8 positions agree with TRBD2. TRBV5-3 falls under the ORF class, with uncertain function. J lost 5 bases, V lost 8 bases, and 15 bases had no gene match. The CDR3 contains 16 residues. CDR3 in amino acids: CASFKKGREGNNEQFF. CDR3 nucleotide sequence: TGTGCCAGTTTTAAGAAGGGCCGGGAGGGAAACAATGAGCAGTTCTTC.

This clone was counted between two and nine times. This chain links TRBV25-1 with TRBJ1-3; no reliable D call. Germline V gene sequence: CDR1 MGHDK, CDR2 SYGVNS. The CDR3 consists of 17 residues. V was clipped by 9 bases and J by 1 base, with 22 bases between them. CDR3 sequence: CARSPDFRLSSGNTIYF. CDR3 DNA: TGTGCCAGGTCCCCGGACTTCAGACTCTCGTCTGGAAACACCATATATTTT.

Points on this clone: An end of the junction does not agree with germline; a read error may underlie this. The chain is built from TRBV11-2 and TRBJ2-1, with TRBD2 identical over 8 bases. The germline V gene has CDR1 SGHAT and CDR2 FQNNGV. The CDR3 totals 15 residues. CDR3 sequence: CASSRLALSYNKQFF. CDR3 sequence (DNA): TGTGCCAGCAGCCGACTAGCGCTCTCCTACAATAAGCAGTTCTTC. The entire variable domain, with the rest obtained from reference TRBV11-2 and TRBJ2-1, is as follows: EAGVAQSPRYKIIEKRQSVAFWCNPISGHATLYWYQQILGQGPKLLIQFQNNGVVDDSQLPKDRFSAERLKGVDSTLKIQPAKLEDSAVYLCASSRLALSYNKQFFGPGTRLTVL.

The chain has TRBV3-1 (or the pseudogene TRBV3-2) and TRBJ2-1, with D maybe TRBD2 (5 bases). The CDR3 has 14 amino acids. V shed 4 bases and J shed 2 bases, with 9 bases lying between them. The V gene's germline CDR1 is LGHDT and CDR2 YNNKEL (reference sequence). CDR3 coding DNA: TGTGCCAGCAGCCCTACTAGAACCTACAATGAGCAGTTCTTC. This codes for CASSPTRTYNEQFF.

This clone showed up just a few times. The rearrangement joins TRBV7-9 to TRBJ2-3; no clear D. This CDR3 spans 14 amino acids. The germline V gene has CDR1 SEHNR and CDR2 FQNEAQ (reference sequence). V gave up 1 base and J gave up 2 bases, with 7 bases separating them. CDR3 amino acids: CASSLELATDTQYF. The CDR3 coding sequence is TGTGCCAGCAGCTTAGAGTTAGCCACAGATACGCAGTATTTT.

V usage is TRBV7-9 and J usage is TRBJ2-5; TRBD1 aligns across 9 bases. The germline CDR1 and CDR2 sequences are SEHNR and FQNEAQ (reference sequence). The CDR3 sequence is 14 residues long. V lost 5 bases to trimming and J lost 5 bases; unmatched junction nucleotides: 6. CDR3 bases: TGTGCCAGCAGCATGTGGGACAGGGCGGAGACCCAGTACTTC. It encodes CASSMWDRAETQYF.

V usage is TRBV5-5 and J usage is TRBJ1-2; D unresolved. Trimming shortened V by 5 bases and J by 4 bases, and 15 bases separated the two germline ends. The V gene's germline CDR1 is SGHKS and CDR2 YYEKEE (reference sequence). The CDR3 sequence is 14 residues long. The CDR3 DNA is TGTGCCAGCAGTGAGGCACAAACTGCCTATGGCTACACCTTC. Translating gives CASSEAQTAYGYTF.

The CDR3 DNA reads TGTGCCAGCAGCCAGGAGACTCGTTACACCGGGGAGCTGTTTTTT. Its protein is CASSQETRYTGELFF. The V call is TRBV14, the J call TRBJ2-2; D remains ambiguous. Germline V CDR1 and CDR2: SGHDN, FVKESK. Trimming cost V 3 bases and J 3 bases, with 11 bases left between them. The CDR3 length is 15 residues.

J is TRBJ1-1 and V is TRBV5-4; no clear D gene. The V gene's germline CDR1 is SGHNT and CDR2 YYREEE (reference sequence). CDR3 length: 13 residues. Deletions cut 4 bases from V and 1 base from J, with 8 bases between. The CDR3 DNA reads TGTGCCAGCAGCGACGGGAAGAACACTGAAGCTTTCTTT. It specifies CASSDGKNTEAFF.

The chain employs TRBV15 and TRBJ1-4; the D is unclear. The V end was cut by 2 bases, the J end by 8 bases, with 15 bases between. The CDR3 covers 15 residues. Germline CDR1 reads LNHNV; CDR2 reads YYDKDF (reference sequence). CDR3 sequence (DNA): TGTGCCACCAGCAGAAAATTAGGAGGTACGGAAAAACTGTTTTTT. The encoded protein is CATSRKLGGTEKLFF.

This chain connects TRBV18 to TRBJ2-5; D possibly corresponds to TRBD2 (5 bases). This CDR3 comprises 12 residues. Germline V gene sequence: CDR1 KGHSH, CDR2 LQKENI. Trimming took off 5 bases at V and 3 bases at J, with 7 bases between the two ends. The CDR3, as DNA: TGTGCCAGCTCAGAGGGAGAAGAGACCCAGTACTTC. Amino acids: CASSEGEETQYF.

J is TRBJ1-1 and V is TRBV6-5; 8 bases are a match to TRBD1. From germline, CDR1 is MNHEY and CDR2 SVGAGI. CDR3 length: 11 amino acids. J gave up 8 bases and V 7 bases, and 3 bases lay outside the gene matches. The DNA for the CDR3 is TGTGCCAGCACCAGGGACAGGGAAGCTTTCTTT. Translation gives CASTRDREAFF.

The V call is TRBV18, the J call TRBJ2-5; the D gene is possibly TRBD2 (7 bases). V lost 3 bases to trimming and J lost 4 bases, with 9 bases between them. The CDR3 is made up of 13 amino acids. Per the germline V gene, CDR1 is KGHSH and CDR2 is LQKENI. In DNA form, the CDR3 reads TGTGCCAGCTCACCGGGAGGGGGAGAGACCCAGTACTTC. Translating gives CASSPGGGETQYF.

The V call is TRBV27, the J call TRBJ1-6; perhaps TRBD1 as D (5 bases). V lost 4 bases and J 0 bases, leaving 22 bases between the germline ends. This CDR3 contains 20 residues. From germline, CDR1 is MNHEY and CDR2 SMNVEV (reference sequence). The CDR3 is CASSSGRRGGPSSYNSPLHF. CDR3 nucleotides: TGTGCCAGCAGTTCAGGCCGGAGGGGAGGGCCCAGCTCCTATAATTCACCCCTCCACTTT.

The J gene is TRBJ2-3, the V gene TRBV7-2; 7 positions match TRBD1. The CDR3 totals 15 residues. CDR1 and CDR2 (germline): SGHTA, FQGNSA. The V and J ends lost 5 bases and 0 bases, in that order; junction bases with no gene match: 5. As DNA, the CDR3 is TGTGCCAGCAGCCCGGGACAGACTAGCACAGATACGCAGTATTTT. It encodes CASSPGQTSTDTQYF. Full variable domain (remainder filled in from reference TRBV7-2 and TRBJ2-3): GAGVSQSPSNKVTEKGKDVELRCDPISGHTALYWYRQSLGQGLEFLIYFQGNSAPDKSGLPSDRFSAERTGGSVSTLTIQRTQQEDSAVYLCASSPGQTSTDTQYFGPGTRLTVL.

The V and J genes are TRBV27 and TRBJ2-5; 7 bases line up with TRBD2. CDR3 length equals 16 residues. Germline CDR1 MNHEY, CDR2 SMNVEV (reference sequence). The V and J ends lost 0 bases and 4 bases, in that order; junction bases with no gene match: 8. This CDR3 is CASSLSITTSLETQYF. CDR3 DNA sequence: TGTGCCAGCAGTTTATCGATAACGACTAGCCTAGAGACCCAGTACTTC.

The chain employs TRBV5-1 and TRBJ1-1; 8 bases match TRBD1. Trimming took 4 bases from V and 2 from J; bases not matched to a gene: 4. CDR1 and CDR2 (germline): SGHRS, YFSETQ. The CDR3 spans 14 residues. The CDR3 DNA sequence: TGCGCCAGCAGCGCCGGGACAGGTAACACTGAAGCTTTCTTT. It yields the protein CASSAGTGNTEAFF.

This clone was picked up a small number of times. The genes are TRBV2 and TRBJ1-1, with TRBD1 matching 9 bases. Germline loops: CDR1 SNHLY, CDR2 FYNNEI. There are 14 residues in the CDR3. V was pared by 6 bases and J by 10 bases, with 12 bases of the junction left unmatched. CDR3 DNA sequence: TGTGCCAGCAGGAGGGGACAGGGCTATGGCGGAGCTTTCTTT. It yields the protein CASRRGQGYGGAFF.

The chain couples TRBV2 to TRBJ1-6; TRBD1 agrees at 11 bases. Germline-derived CDR1 and CDR2 are SNHLY and FYNNEI. V lost 5 bases, J lost 5 bases, and 11 bases stayed unmatched. The CDR3 sequence is 18 residues long. The CDR3 is CASSQDRGRRFHNSPLHF. The DNA for the CDR3 is TGTGCCAGCAGTCAGGACAGGGGGCGCCGGTTCCATAATTCACCCCTCCACTTT.

This clone was observed a single time. The chain links TRBV19 to TRBJ2-7; TRBD2 agrees at 8 bases. CDR1 and CDR2 (germline): LNHDA, SQIVND (reference sequence). The CDR3 covers 14 residues. J was trimmed by 4 bases and V by 5 bases; bases with no gene match: 7. CDR3 nucleotide sequence: TGTGCCAGTAGTCAAAGCGGGAGTAGGTACGAGCAGTACTTC. This gives the protein CASSQSGSRYEQYF.

V is TRBV5-8 and J is TRBJ2-1; D gene uncertain. The length of the CDR3 is 15 residues. From germline, CDR1 is SGHTS and CDR2 YDEGEE. The V end lost 1 base, the J end lost 8 bases, and 16 bases lay between the germline ends. The CDR3 reads CASSLFATVLHEQFF. Written as DNA, the CDR3 is TGTGCCAGCAGCTTGTTTGCTACGGTTCTCCATGAGCAGTTCTTC.

This chain joins TRBV5-1 and TRBJ2-3; 13 nucleotides align to TRBD2. There are 17 residues in the CDR3. The junction had 7 bases not matched to a gene; V was cut back by 3 bases and J by 3 bases. Germline V gene lookup returns CDR1 SGHRS and CDR2 YFSETQ. CDR3 in DNA: TGCGCCAGCAGCTCAGGACTAGCGGGAGAGACGACAGATACGCAGTATTTT. As protein: CASSSGLAGETTDTQYF.

V usage is TRBV5-1 and J usage is TRBJ2-5, with 7 nucleotides matching TRBD1. Germline V gene sequence: CDR1 SGHRS, CDR2 YFSETQ. The CDR3 extends over 14 amino acids. V lost 2 bases to trimming and J lost 5 bases; unmatched junction nucleotides: 6. CDR3 in amino acids: CASSLQGYVETQYF. CDR3 nucleotides: TGCGCCAGCAGCTTACAGGGGTATGTGGAGACCCAGTACTTC. The complete variable domain, with remaining parts taken from reference TRBV5-1 and TRBJ2-5, reads KAGVTQTPRYLIKTRGQQVTLSCSPISGHRSVSWYQQTPGQGLQFLFEYFSETQRNKGNFPGRFSGRQFSNSRSEMNVSTLELGDSALYLCASSLQGYVETQYFGPGTRLLVL.